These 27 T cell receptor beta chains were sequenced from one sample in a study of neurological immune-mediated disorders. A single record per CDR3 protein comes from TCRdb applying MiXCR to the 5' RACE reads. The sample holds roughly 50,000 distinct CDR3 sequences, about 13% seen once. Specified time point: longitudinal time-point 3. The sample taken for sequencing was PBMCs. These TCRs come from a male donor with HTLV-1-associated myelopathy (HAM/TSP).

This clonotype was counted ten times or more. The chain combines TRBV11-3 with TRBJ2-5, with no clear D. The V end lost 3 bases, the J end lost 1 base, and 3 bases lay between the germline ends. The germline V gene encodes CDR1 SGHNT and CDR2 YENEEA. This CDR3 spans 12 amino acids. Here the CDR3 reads CASSFLQETQYF. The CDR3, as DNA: TGTGCCAGCAGCTTCCTCCAAGAGACCCAGTACTTC. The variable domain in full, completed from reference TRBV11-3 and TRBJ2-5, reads EAGVVQSPRYKIIEKKQPVAFWCNPISGHNTLYWYLQNLGQGPELLIRYENEEAVDDSQLPKDRFSAERLKGVDSTLKIQPAELGDSAVYLCASSFLQETQYFGPGTRLLVL.

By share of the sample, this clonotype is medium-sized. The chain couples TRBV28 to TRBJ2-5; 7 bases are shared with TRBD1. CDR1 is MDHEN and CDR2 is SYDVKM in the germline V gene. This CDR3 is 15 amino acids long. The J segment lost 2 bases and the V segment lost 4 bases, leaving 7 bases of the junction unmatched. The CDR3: CASSWDAGGQETQYF. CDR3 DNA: TGTGCCAGCAGTTGGGACGCAGGGGGTCAAGAGACCCAGTACTTC.

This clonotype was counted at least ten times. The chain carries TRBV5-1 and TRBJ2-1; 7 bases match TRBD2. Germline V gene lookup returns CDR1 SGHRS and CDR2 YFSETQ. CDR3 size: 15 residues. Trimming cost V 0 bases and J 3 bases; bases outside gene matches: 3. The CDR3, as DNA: TGCGCCAGCAGCTTGGTGCCGGGGGGCTACAATGAGCAGTTCTTC. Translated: CASSLVPGGYNEQFF.

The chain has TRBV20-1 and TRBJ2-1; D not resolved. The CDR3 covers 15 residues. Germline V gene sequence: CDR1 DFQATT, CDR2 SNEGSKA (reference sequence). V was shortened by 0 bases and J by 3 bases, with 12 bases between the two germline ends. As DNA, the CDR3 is TGCAGTGCTAGAGATAATCCTGGAAACTACAATGAGCAGTTCTTC. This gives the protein CSARDNPGNYNEQFF.

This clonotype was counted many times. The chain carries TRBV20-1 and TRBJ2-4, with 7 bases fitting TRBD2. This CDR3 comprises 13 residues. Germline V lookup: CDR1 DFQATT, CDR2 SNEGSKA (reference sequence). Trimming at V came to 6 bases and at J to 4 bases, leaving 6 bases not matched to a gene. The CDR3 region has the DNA TGCAGTGCGAGGGAGGGCCTTAAAAACATTCAGTACTTC. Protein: CSAREGLKNIQYF.

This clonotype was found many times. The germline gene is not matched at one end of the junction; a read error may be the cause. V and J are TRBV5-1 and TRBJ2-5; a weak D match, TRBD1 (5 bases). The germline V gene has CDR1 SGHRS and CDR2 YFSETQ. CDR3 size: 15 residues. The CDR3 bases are TGCGCCAACAGCTTGGCCAGGGCAGGGCTGGAGACCCAGTACTTC. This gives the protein CANSLARAGLETQYF.

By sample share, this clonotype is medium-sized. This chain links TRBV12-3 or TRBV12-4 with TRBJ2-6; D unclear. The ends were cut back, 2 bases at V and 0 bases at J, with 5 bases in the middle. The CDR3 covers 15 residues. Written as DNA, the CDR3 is TGTGCCAGCAGTTTACTGGGCTCTGGGGCCAACGTCCTGACTTTC. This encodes CASSLLGSGANVLTF.

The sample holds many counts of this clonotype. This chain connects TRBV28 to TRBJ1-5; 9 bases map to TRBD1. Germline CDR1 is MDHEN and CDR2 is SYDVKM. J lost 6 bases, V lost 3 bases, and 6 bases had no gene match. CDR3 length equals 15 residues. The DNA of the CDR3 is TGTGCCAGCAGTTTGTCGGACAGGGGACCTCAGCCCCAGCATTTT. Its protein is CASSLSDRGPQPQHF.

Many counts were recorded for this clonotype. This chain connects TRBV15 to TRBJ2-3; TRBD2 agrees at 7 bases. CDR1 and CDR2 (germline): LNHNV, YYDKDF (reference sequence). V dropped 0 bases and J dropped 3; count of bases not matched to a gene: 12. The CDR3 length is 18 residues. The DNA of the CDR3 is TGTGCCACCAGCAGAGATGTCGACCAAGCGGGGCGGACAGATACGCAGTATTTT. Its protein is CATSRDVDQAGRTDTQYF. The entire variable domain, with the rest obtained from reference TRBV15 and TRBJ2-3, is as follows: DAMVIQNPRYQVTQFGKPVTLSCSQTLNHNVMYWYQQKSSQAPKLLFHYYDKDFNNEADTPDNFQSRRPNTSFCFLDIRSPGLGDTAMYLCATSRDVDQAGRTDTQYFGPGTRLTVL.

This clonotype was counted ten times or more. The CDR3 here is CSATPSGTGFGYTF. The DNA of the CDR3 is TGCAGTGCTACCCCCTCCGGGACAGGGTTTGGCTACACCTTC. The V call is TRBV20-1, the J call TRBJ1-2; 9 bases fit TRBD1. The germline V gene has CDR1 DFQATT and CDR2 SNEGSKA (reference sequence). This CDR3 has 14 amino acids. V was clipped by 4 bases and J by 7 bases; unmatched bases: 10.

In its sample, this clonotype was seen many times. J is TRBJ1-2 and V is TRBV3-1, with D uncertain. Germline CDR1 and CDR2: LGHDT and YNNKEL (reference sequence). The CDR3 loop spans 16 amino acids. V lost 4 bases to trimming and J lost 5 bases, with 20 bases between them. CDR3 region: CASSRGPQQTGYGYTF. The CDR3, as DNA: TGTGCCAGCAGCCGCGGACCCCAACAAACGGGGTATGGCTACACCTTC.

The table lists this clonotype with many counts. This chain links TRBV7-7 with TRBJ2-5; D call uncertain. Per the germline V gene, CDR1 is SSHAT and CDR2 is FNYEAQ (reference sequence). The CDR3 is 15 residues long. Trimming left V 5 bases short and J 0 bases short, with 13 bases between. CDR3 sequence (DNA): TGTGCCAGCAGCCCCCGACTGGAGTACCAAGAGACCCAGTACTTC. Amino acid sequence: CASSPRLEYQETQYF.

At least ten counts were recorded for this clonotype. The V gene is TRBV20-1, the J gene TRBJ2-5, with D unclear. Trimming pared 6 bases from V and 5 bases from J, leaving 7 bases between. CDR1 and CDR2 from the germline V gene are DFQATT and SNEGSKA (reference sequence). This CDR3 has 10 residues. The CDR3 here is CSAVWETQYF. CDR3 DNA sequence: TGCAGTGCGGTATGGGAGACCCAGTACTTC.

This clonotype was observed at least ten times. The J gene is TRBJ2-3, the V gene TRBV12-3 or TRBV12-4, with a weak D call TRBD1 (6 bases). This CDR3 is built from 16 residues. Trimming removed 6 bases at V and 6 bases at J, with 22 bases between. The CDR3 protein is CASSETLQGMWDTQYF. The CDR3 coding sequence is TGTGCCAGCAGCGAGACGCTACAGGGAATGTGGGATACGCAGTATTTT.

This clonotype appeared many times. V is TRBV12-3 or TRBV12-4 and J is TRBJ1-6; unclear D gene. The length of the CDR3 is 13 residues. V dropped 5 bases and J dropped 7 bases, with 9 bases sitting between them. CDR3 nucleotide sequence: TGTGCCAGCAGTCCTGGCGGAAATTCACCCCTCCACTTT. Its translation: CASSPGGNSPLHF.

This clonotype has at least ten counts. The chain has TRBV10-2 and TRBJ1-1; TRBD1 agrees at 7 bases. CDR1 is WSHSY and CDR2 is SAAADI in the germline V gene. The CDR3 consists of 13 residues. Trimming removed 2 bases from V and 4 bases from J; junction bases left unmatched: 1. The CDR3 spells CASSEQGGTEAFF. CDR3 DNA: TGCGCCAGCAGTGAGCAGGGGGGCACTGAAGCTTTCTTT.

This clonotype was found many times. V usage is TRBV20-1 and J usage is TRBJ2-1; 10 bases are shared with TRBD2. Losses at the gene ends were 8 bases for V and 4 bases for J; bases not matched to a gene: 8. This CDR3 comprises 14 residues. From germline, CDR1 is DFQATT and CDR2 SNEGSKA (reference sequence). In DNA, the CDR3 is TGCAGTCCCCCCCCTAGCGGGGGTTACAATGAGCAGTTCTTC. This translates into CSPPPSGGYNEQFF.

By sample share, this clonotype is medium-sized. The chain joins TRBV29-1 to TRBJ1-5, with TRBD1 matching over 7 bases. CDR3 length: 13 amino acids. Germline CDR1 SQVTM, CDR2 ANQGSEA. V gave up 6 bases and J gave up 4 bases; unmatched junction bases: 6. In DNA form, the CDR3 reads TGCAGCGTAGGACAGGAGATAAATCAGCCCCAGCATTTT. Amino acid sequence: CSVGQEINQPQHF.

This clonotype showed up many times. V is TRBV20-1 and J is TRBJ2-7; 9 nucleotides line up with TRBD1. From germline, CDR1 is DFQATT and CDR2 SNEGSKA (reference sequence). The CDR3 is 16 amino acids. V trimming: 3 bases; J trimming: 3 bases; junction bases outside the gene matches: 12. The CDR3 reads CSARTLSGTGNYEQYF. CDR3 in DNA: TGCAGTGCTAGGACCCTTTCCGGGACAGGGAACTACGAGCAGTACTTC.

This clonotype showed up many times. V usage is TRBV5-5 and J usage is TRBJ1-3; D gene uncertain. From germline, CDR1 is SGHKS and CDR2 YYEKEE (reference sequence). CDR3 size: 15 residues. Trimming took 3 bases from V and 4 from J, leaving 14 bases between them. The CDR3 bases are TGTGCCAGCAGCTCGTCCTTGGGCTCGGGAAACACCATATATTTT. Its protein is CASSSSLGSGNTIYF.

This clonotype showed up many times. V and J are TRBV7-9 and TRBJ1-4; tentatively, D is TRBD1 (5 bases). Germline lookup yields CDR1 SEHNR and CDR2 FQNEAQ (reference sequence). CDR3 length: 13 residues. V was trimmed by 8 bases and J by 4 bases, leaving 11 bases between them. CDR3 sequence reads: CASLRDRNEKLFF. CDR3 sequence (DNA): TGTGCCAGCCTCCGGGACCGTAATGAAAAACTGTTTTTT.

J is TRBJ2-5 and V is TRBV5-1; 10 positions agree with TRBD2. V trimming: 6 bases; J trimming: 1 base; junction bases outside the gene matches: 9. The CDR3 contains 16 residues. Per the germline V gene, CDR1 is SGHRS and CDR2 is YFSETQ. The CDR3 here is CASMSGGALPQETQYF. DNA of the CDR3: TGCGCCAGCATGAGCGGGGGGGCCCTCCCCCAAGAGACCCAGTACTTC.

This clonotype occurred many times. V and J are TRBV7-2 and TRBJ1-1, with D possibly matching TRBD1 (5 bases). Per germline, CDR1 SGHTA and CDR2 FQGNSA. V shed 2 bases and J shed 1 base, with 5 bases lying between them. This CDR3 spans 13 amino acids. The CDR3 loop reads CASSLQGNTEAFF. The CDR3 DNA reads TGTGCCAGCAGCTTACAGGGGAACACTGAAGCTTTCTTT.

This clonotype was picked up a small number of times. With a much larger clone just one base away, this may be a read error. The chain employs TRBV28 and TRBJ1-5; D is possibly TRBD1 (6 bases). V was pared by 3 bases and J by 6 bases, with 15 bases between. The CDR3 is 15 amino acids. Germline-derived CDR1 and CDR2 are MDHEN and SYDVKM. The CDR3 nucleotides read TGTGCCAGCAGTTTCCATGGAGGGGGTGTTCAGCCCCAGCATTTT. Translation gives CASSFHGGGVQPQHF.

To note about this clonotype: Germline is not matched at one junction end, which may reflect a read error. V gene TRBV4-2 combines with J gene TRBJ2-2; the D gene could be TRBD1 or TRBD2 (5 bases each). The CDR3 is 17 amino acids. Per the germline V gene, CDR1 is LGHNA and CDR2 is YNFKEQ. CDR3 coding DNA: TGTGCCAGCAGCCAAGGGGACGGGGCCGCGAACACCGGGGAGCTGTGTTTT. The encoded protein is CASSQGDGAANTGELCF.

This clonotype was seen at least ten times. CDR3 nucleotide sequence: TGCGCCAGCAGCTTAGGACAGACCTATGGCTACACCTTC. Residues: CASSLGQTYGYTF. The genes are TRBV5-1 and TRBJ1-2; D is perhaps TRBD1 (6 bases). The CDR3 is 13 residues long. Germline CDR1 SGHRS, CDR2 YFSETQ. Trimming took off 2 bases at V and 4 bases at J, with 9 bases between the two ends.

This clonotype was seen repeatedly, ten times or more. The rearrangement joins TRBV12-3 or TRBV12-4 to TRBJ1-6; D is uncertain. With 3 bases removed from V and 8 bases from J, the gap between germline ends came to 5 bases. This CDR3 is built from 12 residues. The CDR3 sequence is CASSFPDSPLHF. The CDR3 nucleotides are TGTGCCAGCAGTTTTCCGGATTCACCCCTCCACTTT.